This TCR beta chain was recorded in a study of blood T cell repertoires in COVID-19. Cohort 3 recovery required two negative PCRs, clearance, or symptom resolution. Remarks on this clone: Other nucleotide sequences from this sample produce the same CDR3.

The repertoire was sequenced with immunoSEQ multiplex PCR; TCRdb's copy has only in-frame clones and lacks some. Among about 310,000 clones listed, around nine tenths were seen once. The CDR3 has 13 residues. The V end lost 2 bases, the J end lost 3 bases, and 6 bases lay between the germline ends. Germline CDR1 reads KGHSH; CDR2 reads LQKENI. Sequencing used PBMCs or T cells enriched from blood (not recorded which). The genes are TRBV18 and TRBJ2-3; a weak D match, TRBD2 (5 bases). This TCR was recovered from a woman in her thirties or forties who had recovered from COVID-19. The CDR3 DNA reads as TGTGCCAGCTCACCAGGACTGACAGATACGCAGTATTTT. Its translation: CASSPGLTDTQYF.